This is a list of T cell receptor beta chains from one sample in a study of response to subunit inactivated influenza vaccine. MiXCR, applied by TCRdb to the RT-PCR reads, yields one record per CDR3 protein. The table records 500,000 or so distinct CDR3 sequences, approximately 16% of them present only once. The starting material was CD4+ T cells sorted from PBMCs, obtained roughly 24 months after vaccination. All receptors come from a man between 50 and 75 years old who received an inactivated influenza vaccine. Each CDR3 is given with its conserved first and last residue. Fields, in order: J gene, V gene, CDR3 protein.

j_gene: TRBJ2-2
v_gene: TRBV7-2
CDR3aa: CASRAGTGRTGELFF

j_gene: TRBJ2-7
v_gene: TRBV15
CDR3aa: CATGGGRNEQYF

j_gene: TRBJ2-3
v_gene: TRBV20-1
CDR3aa: CSASQRDRGTDTQYF

j_gene: TRBJ2-2
v_gene: TRBV14
CDR3aa: CASSRLGTANTGELFF

j_gene: TRBJ2-1
v_gene: TRBV7-6
CDR3aa: CASSSLGRQTHSYNEQFF

j_gene: TRBJ2-5
v_gene: TRBV6-2/TRBV6-3
CDR3aa: CASSHRDTWYQETQYF

j_gene: TRBJ2-3
v_gene: TRBV5-5
CDR3aa: CASSPGLTRDTQYF

j_gene: TRBJ2-2
v_gene: TRBV9
CDR3aa: CASSVESNGELFF

j_gene: TRBJ1-1
v_gene: TRBV7-3
CDR3aa: CASSPGHTNTEAFF

j_gene: TRBJ2-7
v_gene: TRBV12-3/TRBV12-4
CDR3aa: CASSFGAPGGRFYEQYF

j_gene: TRBJ2-2
v_gene: TRBV24-1
CDR3aa: CATSDGGREIDTGELFF

j_gene: TRBJ2-2
v_gene: TRBV30
CDR3aa: CAWKSGGTNTGELFF

j_gene: TRBJ2-5
v_gene: TRBV6-2/TRBV6-3
CDR3aa: CASSYRPSHETQYF

j_gene: TRBJ2-3
v_gene: TRBV20-1
CDR3aa: CSANGLAATDTQYF

j_gene: TRBJ2-6
v_gene: TRBV28
CDR3aa: CASRSLDGRLSGANVLTF

j_gene: TRBJ2-5
v_gene: TRBV5-5
CDR3aa: CASSRQGQETQYF

j_gene: TRBJ1-3
v_gene: TRBV11-2
CDR3aa: CASSYRQTPFWGNTIYF

j_gene: TRBJ2-7
v_gene: TRBV27
CDR3aa: CASRRQGPYEQYF

j_gene: TRBJ1-1
v_gene: TRBV4-3
CDR3aa: CASSQDLGVNTEAFF

j_gene: TRBJ1-2
v_gene: TRBV7-8
CDR3aa: CASSLATEYGYTF

j_gene: TRBJ1-5
v_gene: TRBV12-5
CDR3aa: CASGLLDSGSNQPQHF

j_gene: TRBJ2-1
v_gene: TRBV12-3/TRBV12-4
CDR3aa: CASRGTRATYNEQFF

j_gene: TRBJ1-2
v_gene: TRBV7-2
CDR3aa: CASTRSARDYGYTF

j_gene: TRBJ1-5
v_gene: TRBV4-1
CDR3aa: CASSQDSSSNQPQHF

j_gene: TRBJ2-3
v_gene: TRBV12-3/TRBV12-4
CDR3aa: CASSGTGTTQYF

j_gene: TRBJ2-1
v_gene: TRBV10-1
CDR3aa: CASSTLVSEQFF

j_gene: TRBJ2-5
v_gene: TRBV21-1
CDR3aa: CASSALGPGDQETQYF

j_gene: TRBJ1-5
v_gene: TRBV15
CDR3aa: CATSQGGNQPQHF

j_gene: TRBJ2-1
v_gene: TRBV30
CDR3aa: CAWASGGSGEQFF

j_gene: TRBJ1-3
v_gene: TRBV29-1
CDR3aa: CSVEERRISGNTIYF

j_gene: TRBJ2-7
v_gene: TRBV20-1
CDR3aa: CSATRGYEQYF

j_gene: TRBJ2-1
v_gene: TRBV24-1
CDR3aa: CATKVGHEQFF

j_gene: TRBJ2-1
v_gene: TRBV20-1
CDR3aa: CSASTSGGYNEQFF

j_gene: TRBJ2-5
v_gene: TRBV29-1
CDR3aa: CSVDHLGSRTQYF

j_gene: TRBJ1-3
v_gene: TRBV3-1
CDR3aa: CASSPRSGQPSGNTIYF

j_gene: TRBJ2-5
v_gene: TRBV4-1
CDR3aa: CASSTKRTSGEYQETQYF

j_gene: TRBJ1-6
v_gene: TRBV20-1
CDR3aa: CSAREGASYNSPLHF

j_gene: TRBJ2-1
v_gene: TRBV7-9
CDR3aa: CASSLAAMTYEQFF

j_gene: TRBJ2-3
v_gene: TRBV5-1
CDR3aa: CASRITSGPSDTQYF

j_gene: TRBJ2-3
v_gene: TRBV5-6
CDR3aa: CASSLGPQGFTDTQYF

j_gene: TRBJ2-7
v_gene: TRBV20-1
CDR3aa: CSASGTPSYEQYF

j_gene: TRBJ1-5
v_gene: TRBV19
CDR3aa: CASGGPNQPQHF

j_gene: TRBJ2-7
v_gene: TRBV15
CDR3aa: CATSRGTSGEQYF

j_gene: TRBJ2-7
v_gene: TRBV4-2
CDR3aa: CASSPQGAPEQYF

j_gene: TRBJ1-1
v_gene: TRBV12-3/TRBV12-4
CDR3aa: CASSAGQGTTEAFF

j_gene: TRBJ1-2
v_gene: TRBV27
CDR3aa: CASSSDTRVSYGYTF

j_gene: TRBJ2-2
v_gene: TRBV5-1
CDR3aa: CASGAGAVGGELFF

j_gene: TRBJ2-2
v_gene: TRBV6-2/TRBV6-3
CDR3aa: CASSYSPTGRESTGELFF

j_gene: TRBJ2-7
v_gene: TRBV4-1
CDR3aa: CASSRMGQSYEQYF

j_gene: TRBJ1-1
v_gene: TRBV11-2
CDR3aa: CASSRSTAEAFF

j_gene: TRBJ1-4
v_gene: TRBV4-3
CDR3aa: CASSQDRGTGFNEKLFF

j_gene: TRBJ2-3
v_gene: TRBV5-1
CDR3aa: CASSPGRGNADTQYF

j_gene: TRBJ2-1
v_gene: TRBV7-2
CDR3aa: CASSLVASNEQFF